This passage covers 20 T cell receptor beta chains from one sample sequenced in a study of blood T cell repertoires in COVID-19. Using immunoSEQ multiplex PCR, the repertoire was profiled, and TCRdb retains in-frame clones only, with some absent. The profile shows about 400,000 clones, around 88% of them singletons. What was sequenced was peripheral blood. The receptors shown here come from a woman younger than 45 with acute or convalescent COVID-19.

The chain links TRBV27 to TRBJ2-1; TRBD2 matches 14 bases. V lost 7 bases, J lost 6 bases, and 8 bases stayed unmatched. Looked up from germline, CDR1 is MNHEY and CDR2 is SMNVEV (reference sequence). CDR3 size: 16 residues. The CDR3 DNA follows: TGTGCCAGCAAGCAGTTTGGACTAGCGGGGGGCAATGAGCAGTTCTTC. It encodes CASKQFGLAGGNEQFF.

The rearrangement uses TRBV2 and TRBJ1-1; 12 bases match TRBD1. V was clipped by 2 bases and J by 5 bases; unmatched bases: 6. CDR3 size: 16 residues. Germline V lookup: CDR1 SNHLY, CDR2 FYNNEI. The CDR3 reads CASSELGTGGRTEAFF. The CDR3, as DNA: TGTGCCAGCAGTGAATTAGGGACAGGGGGCCGGACTGAAGCTTTCTTT.

The CDR3: CASSAGGTLIGELFF. CDR3 DNA sequence: TGTGCCAGCAGCGCGGGGGGGACCTTAATCGGGGAGCTGTTTTTT. The chain combines TRBV9 with TRBJ2-2; 8 nucleotides agree with TRBD2. Germline-derived CDR1 and CDR2 are SGDLS and YYNGEE. The V segment lost 3 bases and the J segment 7 bases; nucleotides outside the gene matches: 8. This CDR3 is built from 15 residues.

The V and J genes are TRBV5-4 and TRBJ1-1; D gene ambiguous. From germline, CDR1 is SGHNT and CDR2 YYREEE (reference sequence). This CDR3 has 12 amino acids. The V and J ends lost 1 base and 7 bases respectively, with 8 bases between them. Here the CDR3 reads CASSLIAGEAFF. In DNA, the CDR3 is TGTGCCAGCAGCTTGATCGCCGGTGAAGCTTTCTTT.

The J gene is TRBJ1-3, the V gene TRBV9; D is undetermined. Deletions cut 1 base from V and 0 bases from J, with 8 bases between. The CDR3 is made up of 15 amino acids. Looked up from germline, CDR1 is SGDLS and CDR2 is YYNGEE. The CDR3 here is CASSVSYNSGNTIYF. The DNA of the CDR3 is TGTGCCAGCAGCGTAAGTTACAACTCTGGAAACACCATATATTTT.

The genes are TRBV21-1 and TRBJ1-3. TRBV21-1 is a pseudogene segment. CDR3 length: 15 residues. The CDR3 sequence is CASSNETNSGNTIYF. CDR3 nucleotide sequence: TGTGCCAGCAGCAACGAAACTAACTCTGGAAACACCATATATTTT.

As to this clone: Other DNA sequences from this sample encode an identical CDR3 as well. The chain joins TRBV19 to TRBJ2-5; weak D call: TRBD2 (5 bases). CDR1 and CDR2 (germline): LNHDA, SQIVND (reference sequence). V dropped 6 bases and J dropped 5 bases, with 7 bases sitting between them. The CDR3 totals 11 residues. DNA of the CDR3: TGTGCCAGTAGCGGCGGGGAGACCCAGTACTTC. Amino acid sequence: CASSGGETQYF. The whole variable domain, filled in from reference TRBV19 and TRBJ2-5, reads DGGITQSPKYLFRKEGQNVTLSCEQNLNHDAMYWYRQDPGQGLRLIYYSQIVNDFQKGDIAEGYSVSREKKESFPLTVTSAQKNPTAFYLCASSGGETQYFGPGTRLLVL.

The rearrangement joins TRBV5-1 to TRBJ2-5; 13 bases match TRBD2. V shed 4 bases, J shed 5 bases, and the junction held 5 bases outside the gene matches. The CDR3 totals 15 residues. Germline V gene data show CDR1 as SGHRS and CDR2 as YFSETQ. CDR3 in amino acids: CASSEGTSGVETQYF. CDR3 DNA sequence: TGCGCCAGCAGCGAGGGGACTAGCGGGGTGGAGACCCAGTACTTC.

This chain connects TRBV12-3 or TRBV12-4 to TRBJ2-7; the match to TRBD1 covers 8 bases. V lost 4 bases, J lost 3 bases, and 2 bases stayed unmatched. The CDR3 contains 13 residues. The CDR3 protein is CASSWGTGYEQYF. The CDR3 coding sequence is TGTGCCAGCAGTTGGGGGACAGGCTACGAGCAGTACTTC.

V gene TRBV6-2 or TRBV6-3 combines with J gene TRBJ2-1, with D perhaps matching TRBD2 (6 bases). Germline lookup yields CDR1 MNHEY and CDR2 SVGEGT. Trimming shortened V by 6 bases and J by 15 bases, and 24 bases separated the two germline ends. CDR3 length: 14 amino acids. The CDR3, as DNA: TGTGCCAGCAGCCCAGATAGGGTGCGGGATGTGCTGTTCTTC. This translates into CASSPDRVRDVLFF.

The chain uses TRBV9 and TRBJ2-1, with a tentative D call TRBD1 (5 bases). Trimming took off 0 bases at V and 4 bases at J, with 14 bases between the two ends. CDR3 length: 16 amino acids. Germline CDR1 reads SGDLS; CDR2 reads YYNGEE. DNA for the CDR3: TGTGCCAGCAGCGTAGGGGGCCACCCTCTTTACAATGAGCAGTTCTTC. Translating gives CASSVGGHPLYNEQFF.

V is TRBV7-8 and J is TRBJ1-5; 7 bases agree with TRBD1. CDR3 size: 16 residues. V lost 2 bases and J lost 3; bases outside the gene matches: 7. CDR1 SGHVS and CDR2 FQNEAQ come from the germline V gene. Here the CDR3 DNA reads TGTGCCAGCAGCTTATTATTGGGGACAGACAATCAGCCCCAGCATTTT. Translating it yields CASSLLLGTDNQPQHF.

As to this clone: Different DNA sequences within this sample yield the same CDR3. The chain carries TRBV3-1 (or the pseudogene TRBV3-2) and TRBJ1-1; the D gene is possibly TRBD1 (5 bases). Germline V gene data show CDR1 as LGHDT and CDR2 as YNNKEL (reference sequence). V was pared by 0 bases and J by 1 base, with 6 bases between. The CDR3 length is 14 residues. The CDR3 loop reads CASSQEGGNTEAFF. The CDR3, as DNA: TGTGCCAGCAGCCAAGAGGGGGGGAACACTGAAGCTTTCTTT.

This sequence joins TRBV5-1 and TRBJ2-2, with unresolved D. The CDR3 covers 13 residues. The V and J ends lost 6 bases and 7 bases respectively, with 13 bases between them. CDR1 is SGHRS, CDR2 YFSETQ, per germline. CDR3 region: CASTSVVFGELFF. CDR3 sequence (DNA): TGCGCCAGCACTTCGGTCGTATTCGGGGAGCTGTTTTTT.

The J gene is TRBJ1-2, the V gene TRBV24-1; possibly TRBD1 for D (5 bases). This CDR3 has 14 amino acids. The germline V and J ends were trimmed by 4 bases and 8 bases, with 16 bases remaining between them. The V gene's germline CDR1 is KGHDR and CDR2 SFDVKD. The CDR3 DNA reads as TGTGCCACCAGTGACGCTGGACAAAGTTGGGGCTACACCTTC. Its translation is CATSDAGQSWGYTF.

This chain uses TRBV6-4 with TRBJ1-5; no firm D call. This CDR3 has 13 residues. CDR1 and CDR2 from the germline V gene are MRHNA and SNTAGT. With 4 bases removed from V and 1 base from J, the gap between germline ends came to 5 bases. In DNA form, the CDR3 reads TGTGCCAGCAGTGTGAGCAGCAATCAGCCCCAGCATTTT. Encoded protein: CASSVSSNQPQHF.

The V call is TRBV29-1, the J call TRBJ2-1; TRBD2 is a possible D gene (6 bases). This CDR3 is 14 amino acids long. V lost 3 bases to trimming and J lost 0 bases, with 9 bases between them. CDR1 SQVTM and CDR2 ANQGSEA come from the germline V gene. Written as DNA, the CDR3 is TGCAGCGTTGACGGGGGTAGCTCCTACAATGAGCAGTTCTTC. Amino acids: CSVDGGSSYNEQFF.

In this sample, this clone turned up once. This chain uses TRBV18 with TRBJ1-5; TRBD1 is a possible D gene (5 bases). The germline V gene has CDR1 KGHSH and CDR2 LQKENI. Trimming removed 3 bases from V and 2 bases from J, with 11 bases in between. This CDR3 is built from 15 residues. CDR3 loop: CASSPDRVGNQPQHF. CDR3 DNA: TGTGCCAGCTCACCCGACAGAGTTGGCAATCAGCCCCAGCATTTT.

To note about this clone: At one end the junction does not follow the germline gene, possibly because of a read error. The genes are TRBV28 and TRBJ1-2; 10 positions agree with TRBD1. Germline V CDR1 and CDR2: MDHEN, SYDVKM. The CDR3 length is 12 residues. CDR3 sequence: CASTARDRGPLF. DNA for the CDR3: TGTGCCAGCACCGCCCGGGACAGGGGTCCACTCTTC.

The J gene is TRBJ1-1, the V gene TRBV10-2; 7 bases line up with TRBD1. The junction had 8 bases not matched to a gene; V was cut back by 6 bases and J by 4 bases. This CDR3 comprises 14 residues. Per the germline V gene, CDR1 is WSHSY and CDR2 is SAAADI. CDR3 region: CASRSGQTSTEAFF. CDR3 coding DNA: TGCGCCAGCAGATCGGGACAGACAAGCACTGAAGCTTTCTTT.